This section outlines one T cell receptor (beta chain) sequence together with its context. Its specificity is not known. This sample is drawn from a study of OX40 agonist ivuxolimab in advanced cancers. For the study at large: Patients in the trial were receiving intravenous ivuxolimab every 2 weeks, at doses of 0.01 to 10 mg/kg.

CDR1 and CDR2 (germline): ENHRY, SYGVKD. Trimming took 0 bases from V and 0 from J, leaving 8 bases between them. The CDR3 consists of 15 residues. TCRdb's copy holds only in-frame clones and misses some; the assay was immunoSEQ multiplex PCR. The profile shows around 93,000 clones, approximately 87% of them singletons. Notes on the study in general: By week 6 at 0.1 to 3.0 mg/kg, blood CD4+ and CD8+ T cells had expanded clonally. Among patients with partial responses at 0.1-3.0 mg/kg, clonal expansion was among the lowest.

This clonotype was sampled from an adult with an advanced solid tumor such as melanoma, head and neck, liver or kidney cancer. Specimen: CD4+ or CD8+ T cells sorted from blood, collected in a trial of the OX40 agonist ivuxolimab. The rearrangement joins TRBV10-3 to TRBJ1-1, with a weak D call TRBD1 (5 bases). The CDR3 is CAISESRGMNTEAFF. DNA for the CDR3: TGTGCCATCAGTGAGTCGAGGGGAATGAACACTGAAGCTTTCTTT.